These 32 T cell receptor beta chains share one sample of origin, sequenced in a study of T cells in Graves' hyperthyroidism and ophthalmopathy. Amplified regions were TCR beta CDR3 sequences from RNA transcripts. During a first-round RT-PCR of the TCR CDR3, the HTBI primer set was used. One entry per CDR3 protein results from TCRdb running MiXCR on the multiplex PCR reads. The table includes 400,000 or so distinct CDR3 sequences, more than 12% detected once. Sequenced input: blood. The source of these receptors is a woman in her 30s with Graves' ophthalmopathy.

Ten or more counts support this clonotype. The rearrangement uses TRBV3-1 and TRBJ1-2; TRBD1 agrees at 7 bases. CDR1 and CDR2 from the germline V gene are LGHDT and YNNKEL (reference sequence). This CDR3 spans 17 amino acids. The V gene end was trimmed by 2 bases and the J gene end by 0 bases; junction bases not matched to a gene: 9. This CDR3 reads CASSQNSDRSANYGYTF. For the CDR3, the DNA is TGTGCCAGCAGCCAAAACTCGGACAGGTCAGCTAACTATGGCTACACCTTC. Full variable domain (remainder filled in from reference TRBV3-1 and TRBJ1-2): DTAVSQTPKYLVTQMGNDKSIKCEQNLGHDTMYWYKQDSKKFLKIMFSYNNKELIINETVPNRFSPKSPDKAHLNLHINSLELGDSAVYFCASSQNSDRSANYGYTFGSGTRLTVV.

This clonotype was counted between two and nine times. This rearrangement joins TRBV28 to TRBJ2-1, with 7 bases aligning to TRBD1. Germline CDR1 and CDR2: MDHEN and SYDVKM. The V and J ends lost 3 bases and 8 bases, in that order; junction bases with no gene match: 7. The CDR3 is 14 amino acids. CDR3 in DNA: TGTGCCAGCAGTTTGACCGGGACAGTGGATGAGCAGTTCTTC. Amino acids: CASSLTGTVDEQFF.

This clonotype was seen a single time. The chain couples TRBV7-2 to TRBJ2-3, with no clear D. The CDR3 contains 13 residues. CDR1 is SGHTA, CDR2 FQGNSA, per germline. The V gene lost 3 bases and the J gene lost 6 bases, with 10 bases spanning the gap. Here the CDR3 reads CASSLVLGDTQYF. DNA for the CDR3: TGTGCCAGCAGCTTGGTCCTGGGGGATACGCAGTATTTT.

The chain combines TRBV19 with TRBJ1-1; D may be TRBD1 (5 bases). V was trimmed by 8 bases and J by 4 bases, leaving 20 bases between them. The CDR3 is made up of 15 amino acids. Germline assignment: CDR1 LNHDA and CDR2 SQIVND (reference sequence). The CDR3: CASFTGSRGGTEAFF. CDR3 DNA sequence: TGTGCCAGTTTCACAGGATCCAGAGGTGGCACTGAAGCTTTCTTT.

This clonotype was picked up a small number of times. The genes are TRBV5-6 and TRBJ2-3; D is undetermined. Germline CDR1 and CDR2: SGHDT and YYEEEE. The CDR3 extends over 16 amino acids. The V and J ends lost 4 bases and 8 bases respectively, with 23 bases between them. The CDR3 DNA is TGTGCCAGCAGCCCAAATCCGGACGGATTGACCGGTACGCAGTATTTT. It specifies CASSPNPDGLTGTQYF.

There are many counts of this clonotype. V and J are TRBV20-1 and TRBJ1-6, with D tentatively TRBD1 (5 bases). The CDR3 sequence is 14 residues long. The germline V gene encodes CDR1 DFQATT and CDR2 SNEGSKA (reference sequence). Trimming stripped 7 bases from V and 7 bases from J, with 17 bases between. As DNA, the CDR3 is TGCAGTGGGGGGGGTGGGACGGAGAATTCACCCCTCCACTTT. This translates into CSGGGGTENSPLHF.

This clonotype was observed a handful of times. The chain is built from TRBV5-1 and TRBJ2-2; 8 bases align to TRBD2. The CDR3 is made up of 15 amino acids. Germline V gene sequence: CDR1 SGHRS, CDR2 YFSETQ. The V segment lost 1 base and the J segment 6 bases; nucleotides outside the gene matches: 5. The CDR3 DNA reads TGCGCCAGCAGCTTGTCCGGGACTAGTGCCGGGGAGCTGTTTTTT. It is translated as CASSLSGTSAGELFF. Full variable domain (rest looked up from reference TRBV5-1 and TRBJ2-2): KAGVTQTPRYLIKTRGQQVTLSCSPISGHRSVSWYQQTPGQGLQFLFEYFSETQRNKGNFPGRFSGRQFSNSRSEMNVSTLELGDSALYLCASSLSGTSAGELFFGEGSRLTVL.

This chain connects TRBV10-3 to TRBJ2-3; 12 bases map to TRBD2. V lost 3 bases to trimming and J lost 0 bases; unmatched junction nucleotides: 4. CDR3 length: 17 amino acids. Germline-derived CDR1 and CDR2 are ENHRY and SYGVKD. The CDR3 spells CAISDQTSGGSTDTQYF. CDR3 nucleotide sequence: TGTGCCATCAGTGACCAGACTAGCGGGGGAAGCACAGATACGCAGTATTTT.

The chain employs TRBV14 and TRBJ1-2; 8 positions match TRBD1. Germline loops: CDR1 SGHDN, CDR2 FVKESK. The ends lost 5 bases at V and 6 bases at J; junction bases unmatched: 8. This CDR3 is 14 amino acids long. CDR3 protein: CASSLRMTGDGYTF. In DNA form, the CDR3 reads TGTGCCAGCAGCTTAAGGATGACAGGGGATGGCTACACCTTC.

The V and J genes are TRBV29-1 and TRBJ2-7; TRBD1 might be the D (5 bases). Germline assignment: CDR1 SQVTM and CDR2 ANQGSEA. Trimming removed 4 bases at V and 6 bases at J, with 16 bases between. The CDR3 runs to 13 residues. CDR3 sequence: CSVAARASREQYF. In DNA, the CDR3 is TGCAGCGTTGCGGCCAGGGCTTCACGCGAGCAGTACTTC.

This chain links TRBV20-1 with TRBJ1-4; no clear D gene. V was shortened by 6 bases and J by 8 bases, with 16 bases between the two germline ends. Germline CDR1 DFQATT, CDR2 SNEGSKA (reference sequence). The CDR3 is 13 residues long. The DNA for the CDR3 is TGCAGTGCCAAGAGACTGACCGGAGAAAAACTGTTTTTT. It codes for CSAKRLTGEKLFF.

The genes are TRBV28 and TRBJ1-1; D is uncertain. This CDR3 has 14 amino acids. Per germline, CDR1 MDHEN and CDR2 SYDVKM. V lost 5 bases and J lost 5, with 15 bases in between. CDR3 nucleotide sequence: TGTGCCAGCAGTCTGATTGGTGTAGTGACTGAAGCTTTCTTT. Its protein is CASSLIGVVTEAFF. The variable domain in full, with the rest retrieved from reference TRBV28 and TRBJ1-1, is DVKVTQSSRYLVKRTGEKVFLECVQDMDHENMFWYRQDPGLGLRLIYFSYDVKMKEKGDIPEGYSVSREKKERFSLILESASTNQTSMYLCASSLIGVVTEAFFGQGTRLTVV.

Remarks on this clonotype: A much more abundant neighbour one base away suggests this may be a read error. The chain joins TRBV19 to TRBJ1-5; no reliable D call. Trimming stripped 5 bases from V and 2 bases from J, with 19 bases between. CDR3 length equals 17 residues. Germline V lookup: CDR1 LNHDA, CDR2 SQIVND (reference sequence). CDR3 sequence reads: CASSPVVARTGNQPQHF. For the CDR3, the DNA is TGTGCCAGTAGTCCAGTGGTCGCAAGGACCGGCAATCAGCCCCAGCATTTT.

This clonotype was picked up a small number of times. V and J are TRBV10-2 and TRBJ1-4; tentatively, D is TRBD1 (6 bases). Trimming left V 8 bases short and J 0 bases short, with 16 bases between. Per the germline V gene, CDR1 is WSHSY and CDR2 is SAAADI. This CDR3 contains 16 residues. The CDR3 bases are TGCGCCAGCCCGAGCGGACAGAAAACAACTAATGAAAAACTGTTTTTT. Its translation is CASPSGQKTTNEKLFF.

This clonotype was counted ten times or more. The chain carries TRBV6-5 and TRBJ2-5; D gene ambiguous. Trimming removed 0 bases from V and 0 bases from J, with 8 bases in between. CDR1 and CDR2 (germline): MNHEY, SVGAGI. The CDR3 extends over 15 amino acids. The DNA for the CDR3 is TGTGCCAGCAGTTACTCTCCGAGGTACCAAGAGACCCAGTACTTC. It yields the protein CASSYSPRYQETQYF.

There are many counts of this clonotype. This chain links TRBV20-1 with TRBJ1-1; D perhaps matches TRBD1 (5 bases). V was cut by 6 bases and J by 4 bases, with 12 bases left in between. There are 12 residues in the CDR3. CDR1 is DFQATT, CDR2 SNEGSKA, per germline (reference sequence). The chain's CDR3 is CSAQVGATEAFF. CDR3 bases: TGCAGTGCCCAAGTTGGGGCCACTGAAGCTTTCTTT.

The table lists this clonotype with many counts. This may come from a read error, since a much larger clone is one base off. The chain links TRBV30 to TRBJ2-1; 12 positions match TRBD2. Trimming at V came to 8 bases and at J to 9 bases, leaving 14 bases not matched to a gene. CDR1 and CDR2 (germline): GTSNPN, SVGIG (reference sequence). CDR3 length: 15 amino acids. The CDR3 region has the DNA TGTGCCGCCCCCCACCCTAGCGGGGGGGCAGGTGAGCAGTTCTTC. This encodes CAAPHPSGGAGEQFF.

As concerns this clonotype: A much larger clone lies one base from this, so it may be a read error. The genes are TRBV20-1 and TRBJ2-7; D gene ambiguous. The J call is in doubt because the DNA end fits TRBJ2-1 better. Germline values: CDR1 DFQATT, CDR2 SNEGSKA (reference sequence). The CDR3 runs to 13 residues. The CDR3 loop is CSARDTAAYEQFF. The CDR3 region has the DNA TGCAGTGCTAGAGATACGGCTGCCTACGAGCAGTTCTTC.

J is TRBJ2-7 and V is TRBV11-2; 14 bases fit TRBD2. The CDR3 consists of 17 residues. Germline-derived CDR1 and CDR2 are SGHAT and FQNNGV. The trim removed 5 bases at V and 2 bases at J, leaving 8 bases unmatched. The CDR3 region is CASSLGLAGGSTYEQYF. The CDR3, as DNA: TGTGCCAGCAGCCTTGGACTAGCGGGGGGCTCAACCTACGAGCAGTACTTC.

The J gene is TRBJ1-2, the V gene TRBV28; D is perhaps TRBD1 (5 bases). Trimming pared 5 bases from V and 1 base from J, leaving 20 bases between. The CDR3 contains 17 residues. Germline CDR1 reads MDHEN; CDR2 reads SYDVKM. Here the CDR3 reads CASSPRVRGTFNYGYTF. CDR3 DNA: TGTGCCAGCAGTCCCCGGGTCCGGGGGACCTTTAACTATGGCTACACCTTC.

The gene calls are TRBV25-1 and TRBJ2-2, with D perhaps matching TRBD1 (5 bases). Germline CDR1 is MGHDK and CDR2 is SYGVNS. The CDR3 totals 18 residues. With 3 bases removed from V and 1 base from J, the gap between germline ends came to 18 bases. CDR3 region: CASSDLIWWQGNTGELFF. In DNA form, the CDR3 reads TGTGCCAGCAGTGATCTTATATGGTGGCAGGGGAACACCGGGGAGCTGTTTTTT. Variable domain in full (rest from reference TRBV25-1 and TRBJ2-2): EADIYQTPRYLVIGTGKKITLECSQTMGHDKMYWYQQDPGMELHLIHYSYGVNSTEKGDLSSESTVSRIRTEHFPLTLESARPSHTSQYLCASSDLIWWQGNTGELFFGEGSRLTVL.

This clonotype has a count of ten or more. V and J are TRBV7-3 and TRBJ1-1; 8 nucleotides match TRBD1. V shed 6 bases and J 5 bases; nucleotides not matched to a gene: 8. The CDR3 has 14 amino acids. CDR1 and CDR2 from the germline V gene are SGHTA and FQGTGA. CDR3 in DNA: TGTGCCAGCAGTCCCGGACAGGGTTTTACTGAAGCTTTCTTT. It encodes CASSPGQGFTEAFF.

This clonotype was detected many times. The chain carries TRBV30 and TRBJ1-1, with unresolved D. Germline V lookup: CDR1 GTSNPN, CDR2 SVGIG (reference sequence). The CDR3 is made up of 13 amino acids. The V end lost 0 bases, the J end lost 0 bases, and 5 bases lay between the germline ends. CDR3 nucleotide sequence: TGTGCCTGGAGTGTAACGATGAACACTGAAGCTTTCTTT. This codes for CAWSVTMNTEAFF.

V gene TRBV9 combines with J gene TRBJ2-2; the match to TRBD1 covers 7 bases. The junction had 10 bases not matched to a gene; V was cut back by 3 bases and J by 5 bases. This CDR3 has 16 residues. Germline V gene sequence: CDR1 SGDLS, CDR2 YYNGEE. This chain's CDR3 is CASSDGTALRTGELFF. CDR3 in DNA: TGTGCCAGCAGCGACGGGACAGCCCTGAGGACCGGGGAGCTGTTTTTT.

This clonotype was recorded a few times. V and J are TRBV9 and TRBJ2-7; no clear D. Germline values: CDR1 SGDLS, CDR2 YYNGEE. V shed 4 bases and J shed 2 bases, with 13 bases lying between them. The CDR3 is 14 residues long. The CDR3 DNA is TGTGCCAGCAGCTCCCCGACCGACCCCTACGAGCAGTACTTC. Translation gives CASSSPTDPYEQYF.

This clonotype was detected only a few times. The chain employs TRBV7-3 and TRBJ2-1; D ambiguous. CDR3 length: 16 amino acids. Germline loops: CDR1 SGHTA, CDR2 FQGTGA. Trimming took off 0 bases at V and 0 bases at J, with 9 bases between the two ends. Written as DNA, the CDR3 is TGTGCCAGCAGCTTAACTCCCGCTCCCTCCTACAATGAGCAGTTCTTC. It specifies CASSLTPAPSYNEQFF.

This clonotype was picked up many times. The chain is built from TRBV2 and TRBJ1-1, with 8 bases aligning to TRBD1. V lost 4 bases to trimming and J lost 1 base; unmatched junction nucleotides: 2. This CDR3 region has 14 residues. The V gene's germline CDR1 is SNHLY and CDR2 FYNNEI. The CDR3 reads CASSGQGKNTEAFF. CDR3 nucleotides: TGTGCCAGCAGTGGACAGGGGAAGAACACTGAAGCTTTCTTT.

This clonotype was counted between two and nine times. This rearrangement joins TRBV20-1 to TRBJ2-4, with TRBD1 as a possible D gene (5 bases). This CDR3 comprises 12 residues. Looked up from germline, CDR1 is DFQATT and CDR2 is SNEGSKA (reference sequence). V was shortened by 2 bases and J by 6 bases, with 8 bases between the two germline ends. The CDR3 loop is CSARWQGNIQYF. CDR3 coding DNA: TGCAGTGCTAGATGGCAGGGAAACATTCAGTACTTC.

The rearrangement links TRBV25-1 to TRBJ1-1, with D uncertain. This CDR3 is built from 13 residues. V was shortened by 5 bases and J by 4 bases, with 11 bases between the two germline ends. Germline V lookup: CDR1 MGHDK, CDR2 SYGVNS. The CDR3 coding sequence is TGTGCCAGCAGTCTCCCAAGTGGCACTGAAGCTTTCTTT. This translates into CASSLPSGTEAFF.

CDR3: CASSISGTPDEKLFF. CDR3 bases: TGTGCCAGTAGTATCTCGGGGACCCCTGATGAAAAACTGTTTTTT. The chain recombines TRBV19 with TRBJ1-4; maybe TRBD1 (5 bases). Germline V lookup: CDR1 LNHDA, CDR2 SQIVND (reference sequence). The V end was cut by 3 bases, the J end by 6 bases, with 14 bases between. This CDR3 is 15 amino acids long.

Worth noting for this clonotype: A much larger clone lies one base from this, so it may be a read error. The CDR3 does not end in the conserved phenylalanine or tryptophan, so this is likely a read error. This rearrangement joins TRBV15 to TRBJ2-7, with D perhaps given as TRBD1 or TRBD2 (6 bases each). Germline V gives CDR1 LNHNV, CDR2 YYDKDF (reference sequence). The V end was cut by 0 bases, the J end by 2 bases, with 11 bases between. This CDR3 region has 15 residues. CDR3 in amino acids: CATSREPGAAYEQYL. The CDR3 nucleotides read TGTGCCACCAGCAGAGAGCCGGGGGCGGCCTACGAGCAGTACCTC.

The chain employs TRBV18 and TRBJ2-7, with 9 bases matching TRBD1. CDR1 is KGHSH and CDR2 is LQKENI in the germline V gene. V lost 5 bases, J lost 3 bases, and 8 bases stayed unmatched. CDR3 length: 15 residues. The CDR3 nucleotides read TGTGCCAGCTCAACTGGACAGGGGATGAACTACGAGCAGTACTTC. Translated, it gives CASSTGQGMNYEQYF.